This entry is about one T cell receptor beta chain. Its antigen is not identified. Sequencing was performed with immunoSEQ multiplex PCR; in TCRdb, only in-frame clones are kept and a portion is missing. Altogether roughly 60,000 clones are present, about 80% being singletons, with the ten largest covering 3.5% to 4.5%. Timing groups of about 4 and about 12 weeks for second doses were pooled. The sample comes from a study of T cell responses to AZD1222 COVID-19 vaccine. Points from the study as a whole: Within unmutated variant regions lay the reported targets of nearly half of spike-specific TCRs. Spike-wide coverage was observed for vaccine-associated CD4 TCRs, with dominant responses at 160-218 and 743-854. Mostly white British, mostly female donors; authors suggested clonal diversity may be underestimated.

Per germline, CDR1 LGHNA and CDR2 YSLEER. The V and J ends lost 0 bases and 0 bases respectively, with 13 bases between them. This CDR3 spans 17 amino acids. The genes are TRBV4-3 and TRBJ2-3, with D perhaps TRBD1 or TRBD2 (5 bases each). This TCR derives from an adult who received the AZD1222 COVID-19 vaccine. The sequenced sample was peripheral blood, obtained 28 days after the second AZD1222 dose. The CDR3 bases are TGCGCCAGCAGCCAAGAGTTGGGGACGGCTAGCACAGATACGCAGTATTTT. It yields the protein CASSQELGTASTDTQYF.